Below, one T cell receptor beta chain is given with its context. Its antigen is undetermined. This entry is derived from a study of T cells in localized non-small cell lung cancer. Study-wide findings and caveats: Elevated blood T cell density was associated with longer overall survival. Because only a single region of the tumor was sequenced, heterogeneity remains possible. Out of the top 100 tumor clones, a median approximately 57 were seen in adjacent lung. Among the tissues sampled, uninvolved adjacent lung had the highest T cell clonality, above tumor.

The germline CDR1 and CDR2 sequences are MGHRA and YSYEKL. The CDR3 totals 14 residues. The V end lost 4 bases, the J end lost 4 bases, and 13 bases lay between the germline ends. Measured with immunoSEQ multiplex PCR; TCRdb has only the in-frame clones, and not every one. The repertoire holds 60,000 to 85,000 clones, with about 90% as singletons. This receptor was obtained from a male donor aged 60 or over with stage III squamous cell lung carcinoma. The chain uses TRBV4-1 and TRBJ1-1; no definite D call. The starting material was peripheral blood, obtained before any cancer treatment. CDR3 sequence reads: CASSLSGYGTEAFF. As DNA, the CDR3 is TGCGCCAGCAGCCTCTCGGGGTACGGCACTGAAGCTTTCTTT.